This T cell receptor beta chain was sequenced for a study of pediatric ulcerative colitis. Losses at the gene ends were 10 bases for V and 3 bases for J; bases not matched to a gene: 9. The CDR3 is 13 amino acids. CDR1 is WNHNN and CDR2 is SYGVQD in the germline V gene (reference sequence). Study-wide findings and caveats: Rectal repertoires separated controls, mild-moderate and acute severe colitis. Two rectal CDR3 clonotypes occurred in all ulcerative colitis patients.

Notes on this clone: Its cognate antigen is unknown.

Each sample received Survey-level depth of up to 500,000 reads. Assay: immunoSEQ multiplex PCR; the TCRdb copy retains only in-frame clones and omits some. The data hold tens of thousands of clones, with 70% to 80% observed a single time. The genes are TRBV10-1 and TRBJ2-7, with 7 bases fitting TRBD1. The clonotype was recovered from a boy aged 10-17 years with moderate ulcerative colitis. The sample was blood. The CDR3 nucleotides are TGCGCCACCAGGGGGTGCTTTAACTACGAGCAGTACTTC. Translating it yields CATRGCFNYEQYF.